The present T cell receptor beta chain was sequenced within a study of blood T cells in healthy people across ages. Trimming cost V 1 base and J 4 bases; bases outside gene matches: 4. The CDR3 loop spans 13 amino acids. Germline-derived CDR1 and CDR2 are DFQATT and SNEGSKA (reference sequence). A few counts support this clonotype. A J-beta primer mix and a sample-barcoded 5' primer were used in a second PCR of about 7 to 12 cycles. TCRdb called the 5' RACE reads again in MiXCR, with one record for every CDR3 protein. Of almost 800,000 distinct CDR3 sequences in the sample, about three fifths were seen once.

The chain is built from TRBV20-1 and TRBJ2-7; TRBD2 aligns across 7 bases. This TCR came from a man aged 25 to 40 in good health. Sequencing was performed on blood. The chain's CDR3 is CSARVGLLYEQYF. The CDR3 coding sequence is TGCAGTGCTAGAGTGGGACTACTGTACGAGCAGTACTTC.